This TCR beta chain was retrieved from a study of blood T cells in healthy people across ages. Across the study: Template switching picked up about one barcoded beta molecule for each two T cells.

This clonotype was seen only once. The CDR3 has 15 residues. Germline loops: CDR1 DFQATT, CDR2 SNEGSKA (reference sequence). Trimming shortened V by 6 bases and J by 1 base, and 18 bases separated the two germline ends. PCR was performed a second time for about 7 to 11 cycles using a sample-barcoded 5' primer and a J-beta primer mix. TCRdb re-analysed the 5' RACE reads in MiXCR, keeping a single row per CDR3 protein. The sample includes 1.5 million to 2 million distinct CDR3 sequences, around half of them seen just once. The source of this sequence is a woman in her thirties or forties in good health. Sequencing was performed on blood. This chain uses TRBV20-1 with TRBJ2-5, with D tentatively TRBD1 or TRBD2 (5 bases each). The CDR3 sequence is CSAERRWDGQETQYF. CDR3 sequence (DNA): TGCAGTGCCGAGAGACGGTGGGACGGCCAAGAGACCCAGTACTTC.